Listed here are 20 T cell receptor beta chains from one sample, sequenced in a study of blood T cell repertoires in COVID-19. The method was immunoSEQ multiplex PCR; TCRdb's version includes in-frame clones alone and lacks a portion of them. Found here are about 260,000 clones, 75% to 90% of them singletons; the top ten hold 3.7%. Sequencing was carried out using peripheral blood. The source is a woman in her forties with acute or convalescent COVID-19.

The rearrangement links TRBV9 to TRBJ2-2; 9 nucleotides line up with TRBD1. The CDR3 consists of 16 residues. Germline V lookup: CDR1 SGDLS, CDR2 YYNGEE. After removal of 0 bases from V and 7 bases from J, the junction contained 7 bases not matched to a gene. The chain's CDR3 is CASSVAGQGTVGELFF. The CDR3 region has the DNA TGTGCCAGCAGCGTAGCGGGACAGGGAACCGTCGGGGAGCTGTTTTTT.

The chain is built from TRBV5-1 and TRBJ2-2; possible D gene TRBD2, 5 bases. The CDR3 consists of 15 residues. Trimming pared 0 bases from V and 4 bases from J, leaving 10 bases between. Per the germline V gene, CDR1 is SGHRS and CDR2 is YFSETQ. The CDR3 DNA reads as TGCGCCAGCAGCTTGGTGGCTGGGAGCACCGGGGAGCTGTTTTTT. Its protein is CASSLVAGSTGELFF. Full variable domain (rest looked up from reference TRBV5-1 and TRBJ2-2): KAGVTQTPRYLIKTRGQQVTLSCSPISGHRSVSWYQQTPGQGLQFLFEYFSETQRNKGNFPGRFSGRQFSNSRSEMNVSTLELGDSALYLCASSLVAGSTGELFFGEGSRLTVL.

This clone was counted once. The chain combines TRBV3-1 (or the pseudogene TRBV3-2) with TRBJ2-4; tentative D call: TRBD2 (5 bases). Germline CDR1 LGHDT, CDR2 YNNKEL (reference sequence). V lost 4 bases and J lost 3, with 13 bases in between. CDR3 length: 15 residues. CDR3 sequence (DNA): TGTGCCAGCAGCCCTATAGAGGGTTACAAAAACATTCAGTACTTC. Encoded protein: CASSPIEGYKNIQYF.

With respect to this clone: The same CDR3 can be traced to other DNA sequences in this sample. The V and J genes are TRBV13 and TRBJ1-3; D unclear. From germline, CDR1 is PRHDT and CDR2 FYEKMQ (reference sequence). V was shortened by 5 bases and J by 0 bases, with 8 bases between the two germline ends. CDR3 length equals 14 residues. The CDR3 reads CASSLGDSGNTIYF. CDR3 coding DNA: TGTGCCAGCAGCCTGGGAGACTCTGGAAACACCATATATTTT. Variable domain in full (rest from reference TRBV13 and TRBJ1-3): AAGVIQSPRHLIKEKRETATLKCYPIPRHDTVYWYQQGPGQDPQFLISFYEKMQSDKGSIPDRFSAQQFSDYHSELNMSSLELGDSALYFCASSLGDSGNTIYFGEGSWLTVV.

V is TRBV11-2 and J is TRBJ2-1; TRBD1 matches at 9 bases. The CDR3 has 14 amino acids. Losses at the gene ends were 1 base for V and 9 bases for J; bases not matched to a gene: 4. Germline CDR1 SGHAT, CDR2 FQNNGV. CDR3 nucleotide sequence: TGTGCCAGCAGCTTAGGGACAGGGGCCGGTGAGCAGTTCTTC. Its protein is CASSLGTGAGEQFF.

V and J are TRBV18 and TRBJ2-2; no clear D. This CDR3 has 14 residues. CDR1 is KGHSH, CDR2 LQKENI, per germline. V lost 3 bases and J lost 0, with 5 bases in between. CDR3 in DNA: TGTGCCAGCTCACCTCGCGCGAACACCGGGGAGCTGTTTTTT. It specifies CASSPRANTGELFF.

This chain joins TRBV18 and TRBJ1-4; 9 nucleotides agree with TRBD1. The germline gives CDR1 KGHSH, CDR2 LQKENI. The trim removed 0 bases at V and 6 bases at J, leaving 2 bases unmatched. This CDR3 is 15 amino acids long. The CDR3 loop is CASSPPGQGYEKLFF. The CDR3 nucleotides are TGTGCCAGCTCACCACCGGGACAGGGTTATGAAAAACTGTTTTTT.

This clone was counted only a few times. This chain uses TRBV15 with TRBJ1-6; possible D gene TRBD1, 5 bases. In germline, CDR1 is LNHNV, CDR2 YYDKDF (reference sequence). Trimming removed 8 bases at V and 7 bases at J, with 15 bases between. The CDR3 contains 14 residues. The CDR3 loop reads CATSRGGTNSPLHF. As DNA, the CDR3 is TGTGCCACCTCGCGGGGGGGTACGAATTCACCCCTCCACTTT.

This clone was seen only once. Here the CDR3 reads CATSRDRVDGYTF. The DNA for the CDR3 is TGTGCCACCAGCCGGGACAGGGTGGATGGCTACACCTTC. V is TRBV24-1 and J is TRBJ1-2; TRBD1 agrees at 9 bases. The CDR3 contains 13 residues. The junction had 5 bases not matched to a gene; V was cut back by 7 bases and J by 6 bases. Germline CDR1 and CDR2: KGHDR and SFDVKD.

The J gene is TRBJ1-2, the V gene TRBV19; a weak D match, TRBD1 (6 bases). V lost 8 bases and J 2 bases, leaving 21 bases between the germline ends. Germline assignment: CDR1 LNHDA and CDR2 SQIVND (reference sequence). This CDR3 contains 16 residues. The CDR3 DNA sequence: TGTGCCAGTCTTTCAACCCCGGCCGGACAGAACTATGGCTACACCTTC. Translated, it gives CASLSTPAGQNYGYTF.

The CDR3, as DNA: TGCAGTGCTAGTGGCGGCGGGGTGGACTATGGCTACACCTTC. Translating it yields CSASGGGVDYGYTF. This chain links TRBV20-1 with TRBJ1-2; D is ambiguous. V was clipped by 3 bases and J by 3 bases, with 14 bases between them. Germline assignment: CDR1 DFQATT and CDR2 SNEGSKA (reference sequence). This CDR3 has 14 amino acids.

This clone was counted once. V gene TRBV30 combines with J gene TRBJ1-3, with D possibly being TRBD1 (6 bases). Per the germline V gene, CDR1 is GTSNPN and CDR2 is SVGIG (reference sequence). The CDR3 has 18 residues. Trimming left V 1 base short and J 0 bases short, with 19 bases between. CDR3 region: CAWSGTGQLHISGNTIYF. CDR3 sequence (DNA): TGTGCCTGGAGTGGAACCGGACAGCTTCATATCTCTGGAAACACCATATATTTT.

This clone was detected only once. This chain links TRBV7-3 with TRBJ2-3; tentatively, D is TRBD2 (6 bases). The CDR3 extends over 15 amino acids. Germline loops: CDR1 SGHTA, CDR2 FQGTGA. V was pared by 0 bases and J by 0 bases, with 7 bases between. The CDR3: CASSLTGTSTDTQYF. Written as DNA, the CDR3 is TGTGCCAGCAGCTTAACCGGGACTAGCACAGATACGCAGTATTTT. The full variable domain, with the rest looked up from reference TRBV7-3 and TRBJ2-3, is GAGVSQTPSNKVTEKGKYVELRCDPISGHTALYWYRQSLGQGPEFLIYFQGTGAADDSGLPNDRFFAVRPEGSVSTLKIQRTERGDSAVYLCASSLTGTSTDTQYFGPGTRLTVL.

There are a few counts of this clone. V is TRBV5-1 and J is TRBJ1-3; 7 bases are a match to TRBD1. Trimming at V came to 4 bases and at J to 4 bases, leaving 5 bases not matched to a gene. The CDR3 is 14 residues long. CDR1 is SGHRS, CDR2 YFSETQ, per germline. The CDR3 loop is CASSITGDGNTIYF. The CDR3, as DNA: TGCGCCAGCAGCATTACAGGGGACGGAAACACCATATATTTT.

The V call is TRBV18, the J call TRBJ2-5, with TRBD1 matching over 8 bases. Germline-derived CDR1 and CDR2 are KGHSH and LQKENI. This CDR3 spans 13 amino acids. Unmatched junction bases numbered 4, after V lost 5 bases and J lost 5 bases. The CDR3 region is CASSSTGVETQYF. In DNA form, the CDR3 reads TGTGCCAGCTCATCGACAGGGGTGGAGACCCAGTACTTC.

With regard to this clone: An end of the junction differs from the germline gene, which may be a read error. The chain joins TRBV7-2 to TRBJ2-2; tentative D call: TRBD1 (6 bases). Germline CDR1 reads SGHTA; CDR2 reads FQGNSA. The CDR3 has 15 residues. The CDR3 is CAGSSPGHNTGELFF. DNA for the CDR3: TGTGCCGGCAGCTCACCGGGACATAACACCGGGGAGCTGTTTTTT. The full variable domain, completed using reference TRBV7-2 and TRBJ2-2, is GAGVSQSPSNKVTEKGKDVELRCDPISGHTALYWYRQSLGQGLEFLIYFQGNSAPDKSGLPSDRFSAERTGGSVSTLTIQRTQQEDSAVYLCAGSSPGHNTGELFFGEGSRLTVL.

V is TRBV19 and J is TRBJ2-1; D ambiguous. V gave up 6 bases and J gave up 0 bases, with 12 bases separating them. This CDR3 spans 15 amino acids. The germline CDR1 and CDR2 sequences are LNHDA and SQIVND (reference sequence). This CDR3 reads CASRVFLSSYNEQFF. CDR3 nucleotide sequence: TGTGCCAGTAGAGTCTTCTTGAGCTCCTACAATGAGCAGTTCTTC.

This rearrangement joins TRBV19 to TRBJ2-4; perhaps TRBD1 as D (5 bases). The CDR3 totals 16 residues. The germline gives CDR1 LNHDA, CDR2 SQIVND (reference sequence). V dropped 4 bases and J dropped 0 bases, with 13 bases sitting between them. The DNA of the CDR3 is TGTGCCAGTAGTACTCCGACAGATCTAGCCAAAAACATTCAGTACTTC. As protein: CASSTPTDLAKNIQYF.

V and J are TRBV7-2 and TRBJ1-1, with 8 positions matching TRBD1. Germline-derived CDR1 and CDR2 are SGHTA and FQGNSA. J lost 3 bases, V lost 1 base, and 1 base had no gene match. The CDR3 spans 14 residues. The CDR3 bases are TGTGCCAGCAGCTTAGTGGGACAGGACACTGAAGCTTTCTTT. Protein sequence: CASSLVGQDTEAFF.

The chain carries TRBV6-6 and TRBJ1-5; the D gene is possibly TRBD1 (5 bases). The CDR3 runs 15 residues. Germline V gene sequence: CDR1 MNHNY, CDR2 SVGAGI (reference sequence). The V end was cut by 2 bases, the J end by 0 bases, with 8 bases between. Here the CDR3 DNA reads TGTGCCAGCAGTTACAAGGGGTATAGCAATCAGCCCCAGCATTTT. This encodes CASSYKGYSNQPQHF.